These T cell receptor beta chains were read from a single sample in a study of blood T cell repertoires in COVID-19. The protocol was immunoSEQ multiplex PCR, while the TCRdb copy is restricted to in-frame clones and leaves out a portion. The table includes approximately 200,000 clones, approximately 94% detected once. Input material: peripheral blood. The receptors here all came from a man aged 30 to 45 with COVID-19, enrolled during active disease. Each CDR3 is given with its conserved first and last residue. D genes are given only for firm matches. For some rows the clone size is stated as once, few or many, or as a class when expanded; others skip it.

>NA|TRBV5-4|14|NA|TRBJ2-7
CASSVGALEYEQYF
TGTGCCAGCAGTGTCGGAGCTTTGGAGTACGAGCAGTACTTC
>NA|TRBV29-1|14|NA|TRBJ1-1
CSVEGPGTNTEAFF
TGCAGCGTTGAAGGGCCAGGAACGAACACTGAAGCTTTCTTT
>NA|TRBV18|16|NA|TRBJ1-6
CASSPRESGYNSPLHF
TGTGCCAGCTCACCACGAGAGAGCGGGTACAATTCACCCCTCCACTTT
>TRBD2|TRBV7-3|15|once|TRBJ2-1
CASSVGLAGNNEQFF
TGTGCCAGCAGCGTGGGACTAGCGGGGAACAATGAGCAGTTCTTC
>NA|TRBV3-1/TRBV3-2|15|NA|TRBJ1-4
CASSQEGATNEKLFF
TGTGCCAGCAGCCAAGAAGGGGCAACTAATGAAAAACTGTTTTTT
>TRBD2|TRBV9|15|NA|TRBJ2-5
CASSVAGLATETQYF
TGTGCCAGCAGCGTAGCCGGACTAGCGACCGAGACCCAGTACTTC
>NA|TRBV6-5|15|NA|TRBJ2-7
CASSYSGGDSYEQYF
TGTGCCAGCAGTTACTCGGGCGGGGACTCCTACGAGCAGTACTTC
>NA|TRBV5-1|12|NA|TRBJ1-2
CASSSAEGGYTF
TGCGCCAGCAGCTCCGCCGAGGGAGGCTACACCTTC
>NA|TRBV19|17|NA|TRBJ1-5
CASRSPGDRGSNQPQHF
TGTGCCAGTAGGTCCCCGGGGGATCGGGGTAGCAATCAGCCCCAGCATTTT
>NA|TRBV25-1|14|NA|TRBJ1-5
CASSEQGDGQPQHF
TGTGCCAGCAGTGAACAGGGCGACGGTCAGCCCCAGCATTTT
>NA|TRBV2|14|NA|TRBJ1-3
CASSTGSSGNTIYF
TGTGCCAGCAGCACAGGTTCCTCTGGAAACACCATATATTTT
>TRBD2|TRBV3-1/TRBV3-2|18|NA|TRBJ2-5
CASSRTSGGAGNVETQYF
TGTGCCAGCAGCCGGACTAGCGGGGGGGCCGGAAACGTAGAGACCCAGTACTTC
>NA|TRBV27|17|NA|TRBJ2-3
CASSLSGSGRAADTQYF
TGTGCCAGCAGTTTATCGGGGTCGGGAAGGGCTGCAGATACGCAGTATTTT
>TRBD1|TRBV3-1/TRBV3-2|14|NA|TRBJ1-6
CASSSPGQNSPLHF
TGTGCCAGCAGCTCCCCGGGACAGAATTCACCCCTCCACTTT
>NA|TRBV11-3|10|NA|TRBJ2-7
CASIPYEQYF
TGTGCCAGCATCCCTTACGAGCAGTACTTC
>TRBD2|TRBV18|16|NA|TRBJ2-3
CASSPPLADRPDTQYF
TGTGCCAGCTCACCACCTCTAGCGGACCGACCAGATACGCAGTATTTT
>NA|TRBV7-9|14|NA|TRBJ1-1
CASSHRTMNTEAFF
TGTGCCAGCAGCCACAGGACAATGAACACTGAAGCTTTCTTT
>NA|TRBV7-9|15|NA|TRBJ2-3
CASSFKQQSTDTQYF
TGTGCCAGCAGCTTTAAACAGCAAAGCACAGATACGCAGTATTTT
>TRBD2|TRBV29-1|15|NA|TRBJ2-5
CSGREGGGDQETQYF
TGCAGCGGAAGGGAGGGAGGAGGGGACCAAGAGACCCAGTACTTC
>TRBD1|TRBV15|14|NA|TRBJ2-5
CATDRDRGPQTQYF
TGTGCCACCGACCGGGACAGGGGGCCCCAGACCCAGTACTTC
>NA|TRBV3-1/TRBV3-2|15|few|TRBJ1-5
CASSRGRNSNQPQHF
TGTGCCAGCAGCCGGGGCAGAAATAGCAATCAGCCCCAGCATTTT
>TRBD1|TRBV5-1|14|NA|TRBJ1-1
CASKRQGVNTEAFF
TGCGCCAGCAAAAGACAGGGAGTAAACACTGAAGCTTTCTTT
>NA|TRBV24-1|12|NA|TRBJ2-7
CAANRDMYEQYF
TGTGCCGCCAACCGGGACATGTACGAGCAGTACTTC
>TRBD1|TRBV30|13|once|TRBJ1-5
CAWTTGVNQPQHF
TGTGCCTGGACGACAGGGGTCAATCAGCCCCAGCATTTT
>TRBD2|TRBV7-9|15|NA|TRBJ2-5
CASSSSGAPISAQYF
TGTGCCAGCAGCTCGAGCGGGGCCCCCATATCGGCCCAGTACTTC
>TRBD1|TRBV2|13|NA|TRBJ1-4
CASTTGGWEKLFF
TGTGCCAGCACCACAGGGGGCTGGGAAAAACTGTTTTTT
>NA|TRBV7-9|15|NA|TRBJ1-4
CASSLRQAPNEKLFF
TGTGCCAGCAGCTTAAGACAGGCGCCGAATGAAAAACTGTTTTTT
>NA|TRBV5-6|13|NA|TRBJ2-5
CASSLGVWETQYF
TGTGCCAGCAGCCTAGGGGTGTGGGAGACCCAGTACTTC
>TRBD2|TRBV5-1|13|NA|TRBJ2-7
CASRSGGGYEQYF
TGCGCCAGCCGTAGCGGGGGGGGCTACGAGCAGTACTTC
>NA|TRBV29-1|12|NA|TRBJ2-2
CSVILSTGELFF
TGCAGCGTTATACTTTCCACCGGGGAGCTGTTTTTT
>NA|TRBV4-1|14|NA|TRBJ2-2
CASSQVLAAGELFF
TGCGCCAGCAGCCAAGTCCTAGCCGCCGGGGAGCTGTTTTTT
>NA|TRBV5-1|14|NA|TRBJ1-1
CASSLNEMNTEAFF
TGCGCCAGCAGCTTGAACGAGATGAACACTGAAGCTTTCTTT
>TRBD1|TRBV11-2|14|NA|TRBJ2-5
CASSWDSDQETQYF
TGTGCCAGCAGCTGGGACAGTGATCAAGAGACCCAGTACTTC
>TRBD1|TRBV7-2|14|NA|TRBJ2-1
CASSLEQGADEQFF
TGTGCCAGCAGCTTAGAGCAGGGGGCAGATGAGCAGTTCTTC
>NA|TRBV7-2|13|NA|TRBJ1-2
CASSFVSNYGYTF
TGTGCCAGCAGCTTCGTATCTAACTATGGCTACACCTTC
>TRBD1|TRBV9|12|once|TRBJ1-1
CASGTANTEAFF
TGTGCCAGCGGGACAGCGAACACTGAAGCTTTCTTT
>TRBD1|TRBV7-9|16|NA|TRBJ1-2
CASSLVGDSQDYGYTF
TGTGCCAGCAGCTTGGTCGGGGACAGCCAAGACTATGGCTACACCTTC
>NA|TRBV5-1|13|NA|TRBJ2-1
CASSLEVANEQFF
TGCGCCAGCAGCTTGGAAGTAGCCAATGAGCAGTTCTTC
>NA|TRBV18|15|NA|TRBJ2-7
CASSLLPGQGDEQYF
TGTGCCAGCTCACTCCTGCCTGGGCAGGGCGACGAGCAGTACTTC
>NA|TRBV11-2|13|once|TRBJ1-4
CASSPPGGEKLFF
TGTGCCAGCAGCCCCCCGGGGGGGGAAAAACTGTTTTTT
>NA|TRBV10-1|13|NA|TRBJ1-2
CASSDRVSDGYTF
TGCGCCAGCAGTGACAGGGTTTCCGATGGCTACACCTTC
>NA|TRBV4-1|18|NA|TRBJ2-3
CASSQEGYAASGTDTQYF
TGCGCCAGCAGCCAAGAGGGTTACGCGGCATCGGGGACAGATACGCAGTATTTT
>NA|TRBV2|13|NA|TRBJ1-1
CASSEARGGLAFF
TGTGCCAGCAGTGAAGCGCGGGGGGGTCTAGCTTTCTTT
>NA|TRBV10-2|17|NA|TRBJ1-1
CASIGPLKDWRNAEAFF
TGCGCCAGCATTGGCCCCTTGAAGGATTGGCGGAACGCTGAAGCTTTCTTT
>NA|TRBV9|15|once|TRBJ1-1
CASSVAHGGNTEAFF
TGTGCCAGCAGCGTAGCCCACGGGGGGAACACTGAAGCTTTCTTT
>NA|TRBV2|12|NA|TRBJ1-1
CAARRRATEAFF
TGTGCCGCAAGGAGGAGGGCCACTGAAGCTTTCTTT
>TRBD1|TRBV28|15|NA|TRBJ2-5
CASSPQGTGRETQYF
TGTGCCAGCAGTCCACAGGGGACAGGGAGAGAGACCCAGTACTTC